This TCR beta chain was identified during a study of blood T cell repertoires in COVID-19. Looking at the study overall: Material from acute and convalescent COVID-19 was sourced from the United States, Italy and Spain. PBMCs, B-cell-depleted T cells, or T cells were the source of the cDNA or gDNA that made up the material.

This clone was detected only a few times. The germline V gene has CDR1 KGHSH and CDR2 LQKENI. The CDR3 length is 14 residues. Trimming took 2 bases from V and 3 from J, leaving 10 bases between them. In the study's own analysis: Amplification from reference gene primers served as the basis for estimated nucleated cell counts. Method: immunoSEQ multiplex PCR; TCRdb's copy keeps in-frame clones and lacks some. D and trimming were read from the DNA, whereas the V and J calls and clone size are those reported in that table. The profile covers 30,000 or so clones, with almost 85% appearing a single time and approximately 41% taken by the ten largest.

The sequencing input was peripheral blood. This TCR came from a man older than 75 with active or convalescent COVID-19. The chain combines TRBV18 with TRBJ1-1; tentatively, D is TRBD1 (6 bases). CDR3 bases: TGTGCCAGCTCACCAATAGGGGGGGACACTGAAGCTTTCTTT. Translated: CASSPIGGDTEAFF. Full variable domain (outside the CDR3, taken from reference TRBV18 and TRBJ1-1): NAGVMQNPRHLVRRRGQEARLRCSPMKGHSHVYWYRQLPEEGLKFMVYLQKENIIDESGMPKERFSAEFPKEGPSILRIQQVVRGDSAAYFCASSPIGGDTEAFFGQGTRLTVV.